The clone carrying this T cell receptor beta chain appeared a single time. Original processing methods: Quantification of nucleated cells was approximated via reference gene primer amplification. Produced via immunoSEQ multiplex PCR; TCRdb's table is partial and in-frame only. V and J calls and clone size come straight from that table; D and trimming were deduced from the DNA. This table holds about 190,000 clones, approximately 90% found once. The data were taken from a study of blood T cell repertoires in COVID-19. On the study more broadly: From T cells, B-cell-depleted T cells, or PBMCs came the material, which was cDNA or gDNA.

This CDR3 is 15 amino acids long. Trimming took off 1 base at V and 3 bases at J, with 10 bases between the two ends. Germline-derived CDR1 and CDR2 are SEHNR and FQNEAQ (reference sequence). This TCR came from a man under 40 with acute or convalescent COVID-19. Sequencing was done on a sample of peripheral blood. The chain has TRBV7-9 and TRBJ1-5, with D uncertain. The CDR3 loop reads CASSLGGGINQPQHF. CDR3 nucleotides: TGTGCCAGCAGCTTAGGTGGAGGAATCAATCAGCCCCAGCATTTT. Using reference TRBV7-9 and TRBJ1-5 for the parts outside the CDR3, the full variable domain is DTGVSQNPRHKITKRGQNVTFRCDPISEHNRLYWYRQTLGQGPEFLTYFQNEAQLEKSRLLSDRFSAERPKGSFSTLEIQRTEQGDSAMYLCASSLGGGINQPQHFGDGTRLSIL.